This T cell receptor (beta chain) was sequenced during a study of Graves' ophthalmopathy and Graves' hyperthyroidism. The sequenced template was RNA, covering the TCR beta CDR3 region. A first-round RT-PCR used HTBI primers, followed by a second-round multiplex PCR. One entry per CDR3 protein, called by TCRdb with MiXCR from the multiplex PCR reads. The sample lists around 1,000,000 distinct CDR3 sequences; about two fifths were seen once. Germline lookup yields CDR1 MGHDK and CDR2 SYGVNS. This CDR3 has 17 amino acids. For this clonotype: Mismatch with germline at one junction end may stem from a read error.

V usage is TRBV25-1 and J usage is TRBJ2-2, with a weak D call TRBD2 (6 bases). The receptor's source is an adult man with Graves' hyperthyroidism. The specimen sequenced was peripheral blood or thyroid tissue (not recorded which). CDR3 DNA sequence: TGTGCCAGCAGTTCCAGCAGGGACTCCGCGAACACCAGGGAGCTGTTTTTT. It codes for CASSSSRDSANTRELFF.